These 6 T cell receptor beta chains were all obtained from the same sample, sequenced in a study of shared T cell receptors in the human thymus. Here immunoSEQ multiplex PCR was the method, and the copy in TCRdb shows in-frame clones only, minus some. The repertoire holds hundreds of thousands of clones, with around 95% as singletons. Material for sequencing was thymocytes. Receptors were obtained from a human donor.

DNA of the CDR3: TGCGCCAGCAGCCAAGAAATAGCGGGAGGGCGAAGTACAGATACGCAGTATTTT. Translating gives CASSQEIAGGRSTDTQYF. The chain joins TRBV4-1 to TRBJ2-3; 11 bases match TRBD2. The trim removed 0 bases at V and 3 bases at J, leaving 8 bases unmatched. Germline CDR1 is MGHRA and CDR2 is YSYEKL. This CDR3 is 18 amino acids long.

The J gene is TRBJ2-1, the V gene TRBV5-1; a possible D gene is TRBD2 (6 bases). The CDR3 has 16 amino acids. V lost 0 bases and J lost 6, with 16 bases in between. CDR1 and CDR2 (germline): SGHRS, YFSETQ. CDR3 DNA sequence: TGCGCCAGCAGCTTGGCCGCCCCGCTAGCGAGCAATGAGCAGTTCTTC. Its translation is CASSLAAPLASNEQFF.

This clone has just one count. This chain links TRBV7-9 with TRBJ1-2, with 8 bases matching TRBD1. Trimming took 5 bases from V and 4 from J; bases not matched to a gene: 9. CDR1 and CDR2 from the germline V gene are SEHNR and FQNEAQ (reference sequence). CDR3 length: 15 residues. CDR3: CASSGNRGVTYGYTF. CDR3 in DNA: TGTGCCAGCAGCGGGAACAGGGGGGTAACCTATGGCTACACCTTC. Drawing the rest from reference TRBV7-9 and TRBJ1-2, the complete variable domain is DTGVSQNPRHKITKRGQNVTFRCDPISEHNRLYWYRQTLGQGPEFLTYFQNEAQLEKSRLLSDRFSAERPKGSFSTLEIQRTEQGDSAMYLCASSGNRGVTYGYTFGSGTRLTVV.

This sequence joins TRBV11-2 and TRBJ2-7; 7 nucleotides match TRBD1. With V trimmed by 5 bases and J by 4 bases, 11 bases remained unmatched. This CDR3 spans 15 amino acids. The germline CDR1 and CDR2 sequences are SGHAT and FQNNGV. The DNA for the CDR3 is TGTGCCAGCAGCCCGGCCGACAGGGCGGGTTACGAGCAGTACTTC. This encodes CASSPADRAGYEQYF.

The DNA for the CDR3 is TGTGCCAGCTCCCTCCGTGGTAAAGGGGGACTAGCGGACACAGATACGCAGTATTTT. Encoded protein: CASSLRGKGGLADTDTQYF. This chain links TRBV7-9 with TRBJ2-3; 11 nucleotides line up with TRBD2. Unmatched junction bases numbered 18, after V lost 8 bases and J lost 2 bases. Germline values: CDR1 SEHNR, CDR2 FQNEAQ (reference sequence). This CDR3 is 19 amino acids long.

The chain recombines TRBV14 with TRBJ2-7; possibly TRBD2 for D (7 bases). The V gene's germline CDR1 is SGHDN and CDR2 FVKESK. The CDR3 totals 15 residues. V was cut by 0 bases and J by 3 bases, with 12 bases left in between. The DNA for the CDR3 is TGTGCCAGCAGCCAAGAGAGGGGGGGAGGCTACGAGCAGTACTTC. Translation gives CASSQERGGGYEQYF.